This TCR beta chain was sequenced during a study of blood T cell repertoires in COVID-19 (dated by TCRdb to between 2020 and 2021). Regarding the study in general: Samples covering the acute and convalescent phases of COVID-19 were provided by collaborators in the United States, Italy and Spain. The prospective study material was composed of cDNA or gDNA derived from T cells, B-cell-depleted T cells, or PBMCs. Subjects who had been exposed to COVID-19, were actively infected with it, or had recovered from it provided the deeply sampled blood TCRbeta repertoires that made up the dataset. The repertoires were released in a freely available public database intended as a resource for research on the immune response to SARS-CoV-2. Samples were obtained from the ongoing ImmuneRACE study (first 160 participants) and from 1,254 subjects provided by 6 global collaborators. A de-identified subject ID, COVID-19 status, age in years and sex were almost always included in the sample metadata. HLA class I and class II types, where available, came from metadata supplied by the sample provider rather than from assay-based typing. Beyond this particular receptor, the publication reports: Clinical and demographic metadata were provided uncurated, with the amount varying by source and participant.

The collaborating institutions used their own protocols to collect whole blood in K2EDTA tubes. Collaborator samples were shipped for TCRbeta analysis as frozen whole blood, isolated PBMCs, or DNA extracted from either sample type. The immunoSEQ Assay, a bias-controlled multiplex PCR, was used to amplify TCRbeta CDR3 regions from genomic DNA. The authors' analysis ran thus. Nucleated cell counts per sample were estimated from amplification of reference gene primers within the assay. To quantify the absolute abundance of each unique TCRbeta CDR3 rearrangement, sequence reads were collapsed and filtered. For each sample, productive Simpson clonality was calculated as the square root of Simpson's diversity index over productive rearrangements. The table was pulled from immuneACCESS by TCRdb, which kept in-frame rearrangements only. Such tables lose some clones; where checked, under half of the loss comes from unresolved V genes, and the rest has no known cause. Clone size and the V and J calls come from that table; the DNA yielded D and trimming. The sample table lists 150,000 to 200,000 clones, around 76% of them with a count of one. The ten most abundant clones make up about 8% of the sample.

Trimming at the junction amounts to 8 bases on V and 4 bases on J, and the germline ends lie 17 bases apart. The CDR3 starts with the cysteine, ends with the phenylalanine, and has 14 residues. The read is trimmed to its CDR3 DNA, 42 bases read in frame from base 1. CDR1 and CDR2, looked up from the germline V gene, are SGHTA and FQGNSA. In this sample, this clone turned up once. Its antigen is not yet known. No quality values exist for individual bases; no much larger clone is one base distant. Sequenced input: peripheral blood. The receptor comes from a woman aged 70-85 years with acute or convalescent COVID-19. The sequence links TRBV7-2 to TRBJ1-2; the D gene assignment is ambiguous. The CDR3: CASLPLTAGYGYTF. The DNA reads TGTGCCAGCTTACCCCTAACAGCGGGCTATGGCTACACCTTC.